These T cell receptor beta chains were read from a single sample in a study of shared clonotypes between healthy human individuals. Data came from immunoSEQ multiplex PCR; TCRdb stores just in-frame clones and leaves some out. Found here are 1.5 million to 2.5 million clones, 85% to 95% of them singletons; the top ten hold 0.95% to 1.5%. The sample consisted of naive CD8+ T cells sorted from blood. The receptors here all came from a man younger than 35 in good health. CDR3s include the opening cysteine and the closing phenylalanine or tryptophan. Size is omitted from some rows. Given values are once, few, many or a class for expanded clones.

TRBV11-2 | NA | 15 | CASSHIAGLDYGYTF
TRBV7-2 | NA | 17 | CASSLRRSGRAEDTQYF
TRBV27 | NA | 14 | CASSPNSASYEQYF
TRBV10-1 | once | 15 | CASIISTGSSYEQYF
TRBV27 | NA | 15 | CASRLGGVGNQPQHF
TRBV27 | once | 13 | CASSSGLANEQFF
TRBV7-7 | NA | 14 | CASSLAGTNEKLFF
TRBV10-3 | NA | 14 | CAISESLGTHEQYF
TRBV30 | once | 14 | CAWSGLAGEGTQYF
TRBV7-9 | once | 15 | CASSSSTGSNNEQFF
TRBV13 | NA | 13 | CASSRTGENIQYF
TRBV19 | NA | 14 | CASSRDYLPYEQYF
TRBV28 | NA | 14 | CASSAQGWTGELFF
TRBV4-1 | NA | 16 | CASSQVAAGGSYEQYF
TRBV27 | NA | 13 | CASSLTENYGYTF
TRBV28 | NA | 18 | CASDSLADALRSSYGYTF
TRBV5-1 | once | 14 | CASSVEADSYEQYF
TRBV7-9 | NA | 12 | CASSLASNEQFF
TRBV5-1 | NA | 18 | CASRFSAAPGQGTDTQYF
TRBV12-5 | NA | 15 | CASGLVGDRNYEQYF
TRBV27 | NA | 15 | CASGPLQGSIAPQHF
TRBV7-6 | NA | 16 | CASSSLGAWETTEAFF
TRBV5-1 | NA | 15 | CASSPDAGSKETQYF
TRBV5-4 | NA | 14 | CASSLRQITGELFF
TRBV27 | NA | 17 | CASSLLASGGVVDEQFF
TRBV10-3 | NA | 15 | CAISDGMNSGNTIYF
TRBV4-1 | NA | 20 | CASSAAWGGDSRGPRETQYF
TRBV28 | NA | 13 | CASREGRAYEQYF
TRBV19 | NA | 14 | CASKLTSGSYEQYF